These 13 T cell receptor beta chains were all obtained from the same sample, sequenced in a study of cytomegalovirus exposure and HLA in healthy donors. The primer mix had 60 Vbeta and 13 Jbeta primers. Assay: immunoSEQ multiplex PCR; the TCRdb copy retains only in-frame clones and omits some. Among about 77,000 clones listed, 78% were seen once. The sequencing input was PBMCs. The source of these receptors is a man in his forties in good health and CMV-seronegative.

This chain links TRBV5-1 with TRBJ1-1; TRBD1 matches at 9 bases. J was trimmed by 10 bases and V by 3 bases; bases with no gene match: 16. There are 16 residues in the CDR3. The germline V gene has CDR1 SGHRS and CDR2 YFSETQ. The chain's CDR3 is CASSWAGRQGDLGAFF. DNA of the CDR3: TGCGCCAGCAGCTGGGCGGGACGACAGGGGGATTTGGGAGCTTTCTTT.

In this sample, this clone turned up a few times. The chain links TRBV19 to TRBJ1-1; 10 nucleotides line up with TRBD1. V gave up 6 bases and J gave up 1 base; unmatched junction bases: 11. Germline V gives CDR1 LNHDA, CDR2 SQIVND (reference sequence). CDR3 length equals 17 residues. CDR3 sequence reads: CASSLSTGGAWNTEAFF. CDR3 nucleotides: TGTGCCAGTAGCTTATCGACAGGGGGCGCTTGGAACACTGAAGCTTTCTTT.

The CDR3 protein is CASKRASGQETQYF. CDR3 coding DNA: TGTGCCAGCAAGAGGGCTAGCGGCCAAGAGACCCAGTACTTC. The V and J genes are TRBV28 and TRBJ2-5; 7 nucleotides match TRBD2. CDR1 and CDR2 (germline): MDHEN, SYDVKM. This CDR3 region has 14 residues. Unmatched junction bases numbered 6, after V lost 7 bases and J lost 1 base.

The chain is built from TRBV6-4 and TRBJ2-1, with TRBD2 identical over 13 bases. Germline assignment: CDR1 MRHNA and CDR2 SNTAGT. The CDR3 has 18 amino acids. V gave up 5 bases and J gave up 6 bases; unmatched junction bases: 13. The CDR3 DNA sequence: TGTGCCAGCAGTTTCCCCCGGGGGACTAGCGGGGCTTGCAATGAGCAGTTCTTC. It specifies CASSFPRGTSGACNEQFF.

The rearrangement joins TRBV30 to TRBJ2-2, with D maybe TRBD1 (5 bases). The CDR3 consists of 12 residues. V lost 2 bases and J lost 8, with 9 bases in between. From germline, CDR1 is GTSNPN and CDR2 SVGIG (reference sequence). This chain's CDR3 is CAWSKGWGELFF. Here the CDR3 DNA reads TGTGCCTGGAGTAAGGGGTGGGGGGAGCTGTTTTTT.

The genes are TRBV9 and TRBJ2-3, with D unresolved. Germline lookup yields CDR1 SGDLS and CDR2 YYNGEE. The CDR3 loop spans 15 amino acids. The V end was cut by 0 bases, the J end by 1 base, with 9 bases between. In DNA, the CDR3 is TGTGCCAGCAGCGTAGCTAATACGGGCACAGATACGCAGTATTTT. This translates into CASSVANTGTDTQYF.

The rearrangement links TRBV6-6 to TRBJ2-1; TRBD1 is a possible D gene (5 bases). Trimming left V 7 bases short and J 6 bases short, with 7 bases between. The CDR3 consists of 11 residues. Germline V CDR1 and CDR2: MNHNY, SVGAGI (reference sequence). The DNA for the CDR3 is TGTGCCAGCACTAGGGGCAATGAGCAGTTCTTC. Translating gives CASTRGNEQFF.

The chain is built from TRBV13 and TRBJ2-5; D unclear. Gene TRBJ2-7 matches the end of the DNA better, so the J call may be wrong. Per germline, CDR1 PRHDT and CDR2 FYEKMQ (reference sequence). The CDR3 has 15 residues. CDR3 sequence: CASSVLRRPPYEQYF. As DNA, the CDR3 is TGTGCCAGCAGCGTTTTGAGGCGGCCGCCCTACGAGCAGTACTTC.

The chain uses TRBV28 and TRBJ1-3; D not certain. V dropped 5 bases and J dropped 0 bases, with 11 bases sitting between them. The CDR3 runs to 15 residues. CDR1 is MDHEN and CDR2 is SYDVKM in the germline V gene. The CDR3: CASSMYGNSGNTIYF. CDR3 DNA: TGTGCCAGCAGTATGTACGGGAACTCTGGAAACACCATATATTTT.

The genes are TRBV19 and TRBJ2-6; tentatively, D is TRBD1 (5 bases). Trimming took 3 bases from V and 9 from J, leaving 15 bases between them. CDR1 LNHDA and CDR2 SQIVND come from the germline V gene (reference sequence). CDR3 length: 15 amino acids. CDR3 residues: CASSMGIQGYNVLTF. In DNA form, the CDR3 reads TGTGCCAGTAGTATGGGGATTCAGGGCTACAACGTCCTGACTTTC.

J is TRBJ2-1 and V is TRBV25-1, with TRBD2 matching over 14 bases. J gave up 7 bases and V 4 bases, and 9 bases lay outside the gene matches. This CDR3 is 17 amino acids long. Per germline, CDR1 MGHDK and CDR2 SYGVNS. The CDR3 reads CASSANRLAGGGNEQFF. The CDR3, as DNA: TGTGCCAGCAGTGCTAACCGACTAGCGGGAGGGGGGAATGAGCAGTTCTTC.

The genes are TRBV15 and TRBJ2-7, with 9 bases fitting TRBD1. V gave up 3 bases and J gave up 4 bases; unmatched junction bases: 4. The germline V gene has CDR1 LNHNV and CDR2 YYDKDF (reference sequence). There are 14 residues in the CDR3. The CDR3 is CATSREGQGYEQYF. The CDR3 DNA reads as TGTGCCACCAGCAGGGAAGGACAGGGGTACGAGCAGTACTTC.

Here the CDR3 DNA reads TGTGCCAGCTCGGAAACAGGGCCGGAGCAGTACTTC. Its protein product is CASSETGPEQYF. The chain uses TRBV18 and TRBJ2-7, with a weak D call TRBD1 (6 bases). The CDR3 sequence is 12 residues long. The V gene's germline CDR1 is KGHSH and CDR2 LQKENI. V dropped 6 bases and J dropped 7 bases, with 13 bases sitting between them.